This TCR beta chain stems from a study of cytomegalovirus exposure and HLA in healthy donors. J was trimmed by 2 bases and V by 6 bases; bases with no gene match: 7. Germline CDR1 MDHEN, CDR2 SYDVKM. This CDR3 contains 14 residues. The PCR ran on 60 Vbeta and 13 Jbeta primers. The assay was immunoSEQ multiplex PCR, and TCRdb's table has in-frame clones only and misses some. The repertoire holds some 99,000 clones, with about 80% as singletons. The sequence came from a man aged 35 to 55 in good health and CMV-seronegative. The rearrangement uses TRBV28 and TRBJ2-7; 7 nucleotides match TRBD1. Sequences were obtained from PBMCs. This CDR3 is CASSRQGPTYEQYF. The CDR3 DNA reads TGTGCCAGCAGCAGACAGGGCCCCACCTACGAGCAGTACTTC.